This is a list of T cell receptor beta chains from one sample in a study of T cells after yellow fever vaccination. TCRdb reprocessed the 5' RACE reads with MiXCR, giving one entry per CDR3 protein. The sample carries some 54,000 distinct CDR3 sequences, less than 8% recorded once. Sequenced here: CD8+ T cells not binding an NS4B(214-222) dextramer, sorted from PBMCs, sampled approximately 40 days after the first yellow fever vaccination. The receptors shown here come from a man younger than 30 who received the YFV17D yellow fever vaccine. CDR3s include the opening cysteine and the closing phenylalanine or tryptophan. The D gene is left open where the match is weak. Clone size is given for some rows only: seen once, a few or many times, or a class if the clone is expanded.

clone_size d_call j_call v_call cdr3_nt cdr3_aa
few . TRBJ2-3 TRBV9 TGTGCCAGCAGCCCTAATTTCGGGGATACGCAGTATTTT CASSPNFGDTQYF
many . TRBJ2-5 TRBV9 TGTGCCAGCAGCGATACAGGGACTCCAGGGGAGACCCAGTACTTC CASSDTGTPGETQYF
many . TRBJ1-1 TRBV4-1 TGCGCCAGCAGCCTTCCATCTCAGGGGAACACTGAAGCTTTCTTT CASSLPSQGNTEAFF
. TRBD1 TRBJ2-7 TRBV7-6 TGTGCCAGCAGCTACGGGACAGCCTACGAGCAGTACTTC CASSYGTAYEQYF
many TRBD2 TRBJ2-3 TRBV2 TGTGCCAGCAGTGAACTTCCACGGGGACTAATGGCAGGCACAGATACGCAGTATTTT CASSELPRGLMAGTDTQYF
few . TRBJ2-1 TRBV30 TGTGCCTGGTCGGACTGGTCCTACAATGAGCAGTTCTTC CAWSDWSYNEQFF
few . TRBJ2-3 TRBV7-8 TGTGCCAGCAGCTTAAGGCCAAGAGGGATCACAGATACGCAGTATTTT CASSLRPRGITDTQYF
. . TRBJ1-5 TRBV4-2 TGTGCCAGCAGCCAAGATCGGGGGGGGGAACAGCCCCAGCATTTT CASSQDRGGEQPQHF
many . TRBJ2-1 TRBV15 TGTGCCACCAGCAGATATGGGGGGGCCTACTTCAATGAGCAGTTCTTC CATSRYGGAYFNEQFF
many . TRBJ2-7 TRBV29-1 TGCAGCGTTGTAATACAGGGTCCCTACGAGCAGTACTTC CSVVIQGPYEQYF
. . TRBJ1-2 TRBV4-1 TGCGCCAGCAGCCAAGCCGGGGATAGCTATGGCTACACCTTC CASSQAGDSYGYTF
few . TRBJ1-5 TRBV27 TGTGCCAGCAGTTTAGATCAGCCCCAGCATTTT CASSLDQPQHF
many TRBD1 TRBJ1-6 TRBV27 TGTGCCAGCAGACCGACAGGGTCTCGGTCACCCCTCCACTTT CASRPTGSRSPLHF
many . TRBJ2-3 TRBV18 TGTGCCAGCTCACCACCGTCAGATACGCAGTATTTT CASSPPSDTQYF
. TRBD2 TRBJ2-5 TRBV6-5 TGTGCCAGCAGCCCGGGGGGGGGGACCCAAGAGACCCAGTACTTC CASSPGGGTQETQYF
many . TRBJ2-3 TRBV27 TGTGCCAGCCGTCTAAGGGGGGGGGCCGGAGATACGCAGTATTTT CASRLRGGAGDTQYF
. . TRBJ1-1 TRBV7-9 TGTGCCAGCAGCCCCCCTATCGACACTGAAGCTTTCTTT CASSPPIDTEAFF
few TRBD2 TRBJ2-7 TRBV11-2 TGTGCCAGCAGGCTAGCGGGGCCCTACGAGCAGTACTTC CASRLAGPYEQYF
. TRBD1 TRBJ1-6 TRBV27 TGTGCCAGCAGAGGACGGACAGGTTATTCACCCCTCCACTTT CASRGRTGYSPLHF
many TRBD1 TRBJ2-2 TRBV7-2 TGTGCCAGCAGCTTAGCTTACAAGACAGGGGGTTACACCGGGGAGCTGTTTTTT CASSLAYKTGGYTGELFF
. . TRBJ1-1 TRBV20-1 TGCAGTGCTAGAGATTTCGACTCTCTCAAGAACTCTGAAGCTTTCTTT CSARDFDSLKNSEAFF
many TRBD1 TRBJ1-6 TRBV5-6 TGTGCCAGCAGCTCGGACGGACAGGGGACAAATTCACCCCTCCACTTT CASSSDGQGTNSPLHF
many . TRBJ2-1 TRBV20-1 TGCAGTGCATTATACTACAATGAGCAGTTCTTC CSALYYNEQFF
. TRBD1 TRBJ2-2 TRBV9 TGTGCCAGCAGCGGGAAACCGGGACAGGGATTCACCGGGGAGCTGTTTTTT CASSGKPGQGFTGELFF
. . TRBJ2-5 TRBV7-2 TGTGCCAGCAGCTTAGATACGGAGACCCAGTACTTC CASSLDTETQYF
few . TRBJ2-7 TRBV12-3/TRBV12-4 TGTGCCAGCAGTTTTGGATCGGGTCTCCTCGGGGAGCAGTACTTC CASSFGSGLLGEQYF
few TRBD1 TRBJ2-6 TRBV7-6 TGTGCCAGCGGACAGGGGTTCGACTCTGGGGCCAACGTCCTGACTTTC CASGQGFDSGANVLTF
few TRBD2 TRBJ2-5 TRBV11-3 TGTGCCAGCAGAGGACTAGCGGGCATGAAAGAGACCCAGTACTTC CASRGLAGMKETQYF
many . TRBJ2-1 TRBV29-1 TGCAGCGTATGGGGGCAGAGAAATGAGCAGTTCTTC CSVWGQRNEQFF
many . TRBJ2-1 TRBV5-1 TGCGCCAGCAGCCCGCGGGGGGACAGGGTGGCATACAATGAGCAGTTCTTC CASSPRGDRVAYNEQFF
. . TRBJ2-3 TRBV6-5 TGTGCCAGCAGTCTACAGAGCACAGATACGCAGTATTTT CASSLQSTDTQYF
many . TRBJ2-1 TRBV4-3 TGCGCCAGCAGCCTAAGCTCCTACAATGAGCAGTTCTTC CASSLSSYNEQFF
many . TRBJ2-7 TRBV13 TGTGCCAGCAGCTTATCGAGACTTTCCTACGAGCAGTACTTC CASSLSRLSYEQYF
. TRBD1 TRBJ2-7 TRBV4-2 TGTGCCAGCAGCCCATTCAGGGGGCCCTACGAGCAGTACTTC CASSPFRGPYEQYF
many . TRBJ2-7 TRBV12-3/TRBV12-4 TGTGCCAGCAGTTTTAGTCAGGGATCCTCCTACGAGCAGTACTTC CASSFSQGSSYEQYF
few TRBD1 TRBJ1-5 TRBV27 TGTGCCAGCAGTTCGGGACAGGGCCTATATAGCAATCAGCCCCAGCATTTT CASSSGQGLYSNQPQHF
. TRBD1 TRBJ2-2 TRBV2 TGTGCCAGCAGGGACAGGGTGGGCACCGGGGAGCTGTTTTTT CASRDRVGTGELFF
few TRBD1 TRBJ2-1 TRBV9 TGTGCCAGCCGCCCCGATCGAAGGGGGCCAGGGGATGAGCAGTTCTTC CASRPDRRGPGDEQFF
many . TRBJ1-6 TRBV12-3/TRBV12-4 TGTGCCAGCACCCCAGGGCTACCTAATTCACCCCTCCACTTT CASTPGLPNSPLHF
. TRBD1 TRBJ2-3 TRBV10-3 TGTGCCATCAGTGGAGGGGGCCCGAACCCAAAGTACACAGATACGCAGTATTTT CAISGGGPNPKYTDTQYF
few TRBD2 TRBJ2-3 TRBV12-3/TRBV12-4 TGTGCCAGCAGTTGGTCCGGACTAGCGGGGTCCACAGATACGCAGTATTTT CASSWSGLAGSTDTQYF
many . TRBJ2-3 TRBV12-3/TRBV12-4 TGTGCCAGCAGTTCGGCGGACACAGATACGCAGTATTTT CASSSADTDTQYF
. TRBD1 TRBJ2-1 TRBV12-3/TRBV12-4 TGTGCCGGCAGTTTGGGACAGGGGGACTACAATGAGCAGTTCTTC CAGSLGQGDYNEQFF